Below, 15 T cell receptor beta chains from the same sample are listed, as sequenced in a study of cytomegalovirus exposure and HLA in healthy donors. It was with 60 Vbeta and 13 Jbeta primers that the PCR ran. Clones were sequenced by immunoSEQ multiplex PCR, and TCRdb holds only the in-frame ones, with some missing. Of roughly 130,000 clones in the sample, around three quarters were seen once. Input material: PBMCs. These receptors were obtained from a man aged 40-50 years in good health and CMV-seronegative.

This clone was seen a few times. The sample holds other DNA sequences that translate to the same CDR3. The chain links TRBV5-1 to TRBJ2-5; 7 bases fit TRBD1. V trimming: 4 bases; J trimming: 1 base; junction bases outside the gene matches: 7. This CDR3 comprises 15 residues. Germline V lookup: CDR1 SGHRS, CDR2 YFSETQ. CDR3 protein: CASSIQGQRQETQYF. CDR3 in DNA: TGCGCCAGCAGCATACAGGGACAGCGCCAAGAGACCCAGTACTTC.

The chain employs TRBV7-9 and TRBJ1-1; D gene unclear. Trimming stripped 1 base from V and 2 bases from J, with 8 bases between. CDR1 SEHNR and CDR2 FQNEAQ come from the germline V gene (reference sequence). This CDR3 has 14 residues. CDR3 loop: CASSLGGDNTEAFF. Written as DNA, the CDR3 is TGTGCCAGCAGCTTAGGCGGGGATAACACTGAAGCTTTCTTT.

V is TRBV4-2 and J is TRBJ1-1, with 8 bases aligning to TRBD1. The CDR3 loop spans 14 amino acids. The V gene end was trimmed by 6 bases and the J gene end by 3 bases; junction bases not matched to a gene: 6. The germline gives CDR1 LGHNA, CDR2 YNFKEQ. This CDR3 is CASSFDRGDTEAFF. The CDR3 region has the DNA TGTGCCAGCAGTTTCGACAGGGGCGACACTGAAGCTTTCTTT.

The chain links TRBV4-3 to TRBJ2-3, with 9 bases lining up with TRBD2. The CDR3 is 20 amino acids. V was clipped by 5 bases and J by 5 bases; unmatched bases: 23. CDR1 and CDR2 from the germline V gene are LGHNA and YSLEER. CDR3 coding DNA: TGCGCCAGCAGCTATATGACCGGATTCAAAGCGGGGGGCCCACAAGATACGCAGTATTTT. As protein: CASSYMTGFKAGGPQDTQYF.

V is TRBV27 and J is TRBJ2-1; D gene uncertain. V gave up 5 bases and J gave up 0 bases, with 11 bases separating them. The CDR3 covers 15 residues. In germline, CDR1 is MNHEY, CDR2 SMNVEV (reference sequence). The CDR3 reads CASSPGASSYNEQFF. The CDR3 nucleotides read TGTGCCAGCAGTCCCGGAGCGAGCTCCTACAATGAGCAGTTCTTC.

There are a few counts of this clone. V gene TRBV30 combines with J gene TRBJ2-7, with 7 nucleotides matching TRBD1. Unmatched junction bases numbered 6, after V lost 5 bases and J lost 2 bases. Per germline, CDR1 GTSNPN and CDR2 SVGIG (reference sequence). The CDR3 is made up of 13 amino acids. DNA of the CDR3: TGTGCCTGGGAGGCCGGGACAGCCTACGAGCAGTACTTC. Translating gives CAWEAGTAYEQYF. Filled out from reference TRBV30 and TRBJ2-7, the complete variable domain reads SQTIHQWPATLVQPVGSPLSLECTVEGTSNPNLYWYRQAAGRGLQLLFYSVGIGQISSEVPQNLSASRPQDRQFILSSKKLLLSDSGFYLCAWEAGTAYEQYFGPGTRLTVT.

V gene TRBV27 combines with J gene TRBJ2-7, with 12 nucleotides matching TRBD2. In germline, CDR1 is MNHEY, CDR2 SMNVEV (reference sequence). CDR3 length equals 16 residues. J lost 3 bases, V lost 6 bases, and 9 bases had no gene match. The CDR3 sequence is CASRPSPTSGGYEQYF. Here the CDR3 DNA reads TGTGCCAGCAGGCCCTCCCCGACTAGCGGGGGCTACGAGCAGTACTTC.

The genes are TRBV5-1 and TRBJ1-2; D is possibly TRBD1 (6 bases). Per germline, CDR1 SGHRS and CDR2 YFSETQ. The CDR3 is 12 residues long. V lost 7 bases to trimming and J lost 2 bases, with 9 bases between them. CDR3 DNA sequence: TGCGCCAGCCATGGACAGAACTATGGCTACACCTTC. Translation: CASHGQNYGYTF. Full variable domain (rest looked up from reference TRBV5-1 and TRBJ1-2): KAGVTQTPRYLIKTRGQQVTLSCSPISGHRSVSWYQQTPGQGLQFLFEYFSETQRNKGNFPGRFSGRQFSNSRSEMNVSTLELGDSALYLCASHGQNYGYTFGSGTRLTVV.

This clone was recorded once. V and J are TRBV10-3 and TRBJ2-7, with D perhaps matching TRBD2 (6 bases). Germline lookup yields CDR1 ENHRY and CDR2 SYGVKD. The CDR3 is made up of 13 amino acids. The V end lost 3 bases, the J end lost 5 bases, and 11 bases lay between the germline ends. The CDR3 bases are TGTGCCATCAGTGATTCTAGCGCGAACGAGCAGTACTTC. This encodes CAISDSSANEQYF.

CDR3 bases: TGTGCCAGCGGACAGGAGAGCTCCTACGAGCAGTACTTC. This codes for CASGQESSYEQYF. V and J are TRBV5-6 and TRBJ2-7; TRBD1 matches at 7 bases. V lost 7 bases, J lost 0 bases, and 4 bases stayed unmatched. The V gene's germline CDR1 is SGHDT and CDR2 YYEEEE. The CDR3 is 13 residues long.

The chain links TRBV6-1 to TRBJ2-7, with D possibly TRBD2 on 6 matching bases. This CDR3 is built from 15 residues. Trimming took 1 base from V and 2 from J, leaving 12 bases between them. Per germline, CDR1 MNHNS and CDR2 SASEGT. The CDR3: CASSEEIAATYEQYF. For the CDR3, the DNA is TGTGCCAGCAGTGAAGAGATAGCGGCCACCTACGAGCAGTACTTC.

The CDR3 nucleotides are TGTGCCAGCAGTGAAGCGCTTCGGCTAGCGGACCCTCGGGGGCAGTACTTC. As protein: CASSEALRLADPRGQYF. The rearrangement links TRBV6-1 to TRBJ2-7; 7 bases align to TRBD2. The CDR3 has 17 amino acids. The germline V gene encodes CDR1 MNHNS and CDR2 SASEGT. V shed 0 bases and J 9 bases; nucleotides not matched to a gene: 17.

This clone has a single count. One junction end disagrees with the germline gene, perhaps due to a read error. The chain recombines TRBV7-9 with TRBJ1-4; TRBD1 aligns across 9 bases. The CDR3 is made up of 15 amino acids. The germline CDR1 and CDR2 sequences are SEHNR and FQNEAQ (reference sequence). The CDR3 here is CSSSPQGQGSEKLFF. In DNA, the CDR3 is TGTTCCAGCAGCCCCCAAGGACAGGGGTCTGAAAAACTGTTTTTT.

The CDR3 region is CASSLVAVNSPLHF. The CDR3, as DNA: TGCGCCAGCAGCTTGGTGGCAGTTAATTCACCCCTCCACTTT. The chain has TRBV5-1 and TRBJ1-6; no reliable D call. CDR3 size: 14 residues. V was clipped by 0 bases and J by 6 bases, with 7 bases between them. Germline CDR1 reads SGHRS; CDR2 reads YFSETQ.

The chain recombines TRBV15 with TRBJ1-4, with TRBD1 as a possible D gene (5 bases). Germline lookup yields CDR1 LNHNV and CDR2 YYDKDF (reference sequence). V lost 1 base and J lost 13, with 13 bases in between. CDR3 size: 13 residues. The CDR3 DNA sequence: TGTGCCACCAGCAGAGGGGTCGGGGGTGGACTGTTTTTT. It yields the protein CATSRGVGGGLFF.